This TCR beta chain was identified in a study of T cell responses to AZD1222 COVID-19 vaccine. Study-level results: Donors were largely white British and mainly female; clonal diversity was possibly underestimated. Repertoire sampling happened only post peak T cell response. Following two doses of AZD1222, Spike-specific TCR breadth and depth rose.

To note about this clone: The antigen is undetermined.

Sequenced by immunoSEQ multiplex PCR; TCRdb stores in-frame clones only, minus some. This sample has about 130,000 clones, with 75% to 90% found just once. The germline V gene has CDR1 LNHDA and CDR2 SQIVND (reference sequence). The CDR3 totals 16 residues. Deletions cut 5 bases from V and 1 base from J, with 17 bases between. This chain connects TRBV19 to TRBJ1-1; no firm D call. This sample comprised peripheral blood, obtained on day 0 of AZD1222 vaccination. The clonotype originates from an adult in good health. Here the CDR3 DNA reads TGTGCCAGTAGTCAGTCTTGGGGAAGCGGGAACACTGAAGCTTTCTTT. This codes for CASSQSWGSGNTEAFF.